Below are 24 T cell receptor beta chains sequenced from a single sample in a study of identical twins. TCRdb passed the 5' RACE reads through MiXCR, listing each CDR3 protein once. The sample consists of 420,000 or so distinct CDR3 sequences, approximately 17% of them appearing once. Sequenced sample: naive T cells sorted from blood. The receptors were gathered from a man aged 50-59 years in good health.

J is TRBJ1-6 and V is TRBV27; D is uncertain. Germline V gene sequence: CDR1 MNHEY, CDR2 SMNVEV (reference sequence). This CDR3 region has 16 residues. The V end lost 3 bases, the J end lost 3 bases, and 12 bases lay between the germline ends. CDR3 coding DNA: TGTGCCAGCAGTTTCGCGGGGAGGAACTATAATTCACCCCTCCACTTT. Amino acids: CASSFAGRNYNSPLHF.

The chain has TRBV23-1 and TRBJ2-3; 10 bases line up with TRBD1. TRBV23-1 is flagged as an ORF with uncertain function. The CDR3 runs 19 residues. Trimming at V came to 3 bases and at J to 0 bases, leaving 12 bases not matched to a gene. The CDR3 reads CASSHRGQGPLGSTDTQYF. The CDR3 coding sequence is TGCGCCAGCAGTCATAGGGGACAGGGGCCCTTGGGGAGCACAGATACGCAGTATTTT.

This chain connects TRBV29-1 to TRBJ2-3; a possible D gene is TRBD2 (7 bases). The CDR3 extends over 15 amino acids. CDR1 and CDR2 from the germline V gene are SQVTM and ANQGSEA. Trimming cost V 2 bases and J 5 bases, with 17 bases left between them. For the CDR3, the DNA is TGCAGCGTTGAATTCTGGGGGGGGCCCGGAGATACGCAGTATTTT. Translation gives CSVEFWGGPGDTQYF.

The chain combines TRBV28 with TRBJ2-1; TRBD2 matches 9 bases. Trimming cost V 5 bases and J 5 bases; bases outside gene matches: 7. Per germline, CDR1 MDHEN and CDR2 SYDVKM. CDR3 length: 15 residues. This CDR3 reads CASSPATSGNNEQFF. Here the CDR3 DNA reads TGTGCCAGCAGTCCGGCGACTAGCGGTAACAATGAGCAGTTCTTC.

This clonotype showed up many times. The CDR3 protein is CAISSSGGPYNEQFF. CDR3 nucleotide sequence: TGTGCCATCAGCTCCAGCGGGGGGCCGTACAATGAGCAGTTCTTC. The genes are TRBV10-3 and TRBJ2-1; 9 bases map to TRBD2. Germline assignment: CDR1 ENHRY and CDR2 SYGVKD. With V trimmed by 6 bases and J by 4 bases, 7 bases remained unmatched. This CDR3 spans 15 amino acids.

The rearrangement joins TRBV20-1 to TRBJ1-3; no reliable D call. The V gene's germline CDR1 is DFQATT and CDR2 SNEGSKA (reference sequence). The CDR3 sequence is 13 residues long. The ends were cut back, 3 bases at V and 3 bases at J, with 9 bases in the middle. Here the CDR3 reads CSARFSGGNTIYF. The CDR3 DNA sequence: TGCAGTGCTAGGTTTTCGGGTGGAAACACCATATATTTT.

This clonotype was observed many times. The chain carries TRBV27 and TRBJ2-1; 11 bases are shared with TRBD2. In germline, CDR1 is MNHEY, CDR2 SMNVEV (reference sequence). The CDR3 is 15 amino acids. V was clipped by 7 bases and J by 7 bases; unmatched bases: 9. This CDR3 reads CASTRGTSGSNEQFF. As DNA, the CDR3 is TGTGCCAGCACCCGAGGGACTAGCGGAAGTAATGAGCAGTTCTTC.

This clonotype appeared once. The gene calls are TRBV5-1 and TRBJ2-2, with 7 bases fitting TRBD1. The junction had 6 bases not matched to a gene; V was cut back by 1 base and J by 3 bases. Germline values: CDR1 SGHRS, CDR2 YFSETQ. There are 16 residues in the CDR3. The CDR3 bases are TGCGCCAGCAGCTTGTTTAGCCAGGGGGACACCGGGGAGCTGTTTTTT. This gives the protein CASSLFSQGDTGELFF.

This clonotype was seen many times. The rearrangement uses TRBV5-1 and TRBJ1-4; D not resolved. The V gene lost 0 bases and the J gene lost 7 bases, with 16 bases spanning the gap. Germline CDR1 SGHRS, CDR2 YFSETQ. The CDR3 is 16 residues long. DNA of the CDR3: TGCGCCAGCAGCTTGGAGCCAGGCCGAATGGGTGAAAAACTGTTTTTT. Protein: CASSLEPGRMGEKLFF.

This clonotype was observed a handful of times. The chain uses TRBV29-1 and TRBJ2-4, with 8 nucleotides matching TRBD1. Germline values: CDR1 SQVTM, CDR2 ANQGSEA. The CDR3 loop spans 11 amino acids. Unmatched junction bases numbered 6, after V lost 7 bases and J lost 10 bases. The CDR3 sequence is CSAGTGPIQYF. CDR3 coding DNA: TGCAGCGCTGGGACAGGCCCAATTCAGTACTTC. Full variable domain (missing parts from reference TRBV29-1 and TRBJ2-4): SAVISQKPSRDICQRGTSLTIQCQVDSQVTMMFWYRQQPGQSLTLIATANQGSEATYESGFVIDKFPISRPNLTFSTLTVSNMSPEDSSIYLCSAGTGPIQYFGAGTRLSVL.

This clonotype was picked up many times. V gene TRBV20-1 combines with J gene TRBJ2-3; TRBD2 matches 10 bases. The germline gives CDR1 DFQATT, CDR2 SNEGSKA (reference sequence). V gave up 0 bases and J gave up 5 bases; unmatched junction bases: 5. This CDR3 comprises 15 residues. CDR3 amino acids: CSARDAAGGQDTQYF. For the CDR3, the DNA is TGCAGTGCTAGAGATGCAGCGGGGGGGCAAGATACGCAGTATTTT.

This clonotype turned up a few times. The gene calls are TRBV7-2 and TRBJ2-5; tentative D call: TRBD1 (6 bases). CDR1 is SGHTA and CDR2 is FQGNSA in the germline V gene. Trimming removed 4 bases at V and 1 base at J, with 10 bases between. The CDR3 extends over 14 amino acids. CDR3: CASSSRTVQETQYF. CDR3 coding DNA: TGTGCCAGCAGCTCTCGGACAGTCCAAGAGACCCAGTACTTC.

The chain links TRBV10-3 to TRBJ2-1, with D perhaps matching TRBD1 or TRBD2 (6 bases each). Germline CDR1 is ENHRY and CDR2 is SYGVKD. V dropped 0 bases and J dropped 9 bases, with 18 bases sitting between them. The CDR3 has 16 residues. CDR3 protein: CAISESWGRGALEQFF. CDR3 nucleotides: TGTGCCATCAGTGAGTCGTGGGGGCGCGGGGCACTTGAGCAGTTCTTC.

This rearrangement joins TRBV4-2 to TRBJ1-5, with a possible D match to TRBD1 (5 bases). The CDR3 extends over 15 amino acids. V was shortened by 1 base and J by 7 bases, with 14 bases between the two germline ends. In germline, CDR1 is LGHNA, CDR2 YNFKEQ. This CDR3 reads CASSQGFGGGQPQHF. Here the CDR3 DNA reads TGTGCCAGCAGCCAAGGTTTCGGGGGAGGCCAGCCCCAGCATTTT.

This sequence joins TRBV14 and TRBJ2-7, with 7 bases fitting TRBD1. V was clipped by 1 base and J by 2 bases; unmatched bases: 5. Germline CDR1 is SGHDN and CDR2 is FVKESK. The CDR3 runs 15 residues. CDR3 nucleotide sequence: TGTGCCAGCAGCCAAGTGGGGGACAGTCCCTACGAGCAGTACTTC. As protein: CASSQVGDSPYEQYF.

This chain connects TRBV12-3 or TRBV12-4 to TRBJ2-5; no definite D call. The CDR3 sequence is 14 residues long. V was pared by 2 bases and J by 5 bases, with 12 bases between. This CDR3 reads CASSLQPAQETQYF. DNA for the CDR3: TGTGCCAGCAGTTTACAGCCGGCCCAGGAGACCCAGTACTTC.

The V and J genes are TRBV2 and TRBJ2-3; D gene unclear. CDR1 and CDR2 (germline): SNHLY, FYNNEI. Trimming removed 3 bases at V and 2 bases at J, with 15 bases between. The CDR3 runs to 16 residues. The CDR3 DNA sequence: TGTGCCAGCAGTGACGTTGAACAGCGTTACACAGATACGCAGTATTTT. This codes for CASSDVEQRYTDTQYF.

This clonotype has just a few counts. The chain links TRBV7-2 to TRBJ1-4; D possibly corresponds to TRBD1 (5 bases). Trimming took 1 base from V and 8 from J, leaving 17 bases between them. The CDR3 spans 16 residues. Germline-derived CDR1 and CDR2 are SGHTA and FQGNSA. The CDR3 is CASSLDHSGGGEKLFF. The DNA of the CDR3 is TGTGCCAGCAGCTTAGACCATTCGGGGGGAGGGGAAAAACTGTTTTTT.

This clonotype was observed many times. The chain has TRBV7-9 and TRBJ2-1; no reliable D call. The CDR3 runs 15 residues. Germline V gene sequence: CDR1 SEHNR, CDR2 FQNEAQ (reference sequence). Between the trimmed V and J ends, which lost 3 bases and 0 bases, there was a span of 9 bases. The CDR3 is CASSFFRGSYNEQFF. Written as DNA, the CDR3 is TGTGCCAGCAGCTTTTTCCGCGGCTCCTACAATGAGCAGTTCTTC.

A word on this clonotype: A read error may account for a junction end that differs from germline. The chain couples TRBV6-2 or TRBV6-3 to TRBJ2-1, with TRBD1 identical over 9 bases. This CDR3 has 16 amino acids. The germline gives CDR1 MNHEY, CDR2 SVGEGT. CDR3 bases: TGTACCAGCAGGGAGACAGGGGGTGTGATGTACAATGAGCAGTTCTTC. Translating gives CTSRETGGVMYNEQFF.

This clonotype was detected only once. The chain has TRBV5-1 and TRBJ2-7, with TRBD1 matching 8 bases. CDR1 SGHRS and CDR2 YFSETQ come from the germline V gene. The V segment lost 4 bases and the J segment 5 bases; nucleotides outside the gene matches: 5. The CDR3 runs 13 residues. CDR3 nucleotides: TGCGCCAGCAGCACCCGACAGGGGAACGAGCAGTACTTC. Protein: CASSTRQGNEQYF.

Note on this clonotype: A junction boundary mismatches the germline segment, possibly from a read error. The CDR3 nucleotides read TGTGCCAGCAGTTACGACTTACTTCTTGTCTTC. Its protein product is CASSYDLLLVF. The V and J genes are TRBV6-6 and TRBJ1-2; D is uncertain. The CDR3 is 11 residues long. Germline assignment: CDR1 MNHNY and CDR2 SVGAGI (reference sequence).

This clonotype came up many times. The genes are TRBV28 and TRBJ2-5; 9 bases map to TRBD1. After removal of 5 bases from V and 0 bases from J, the junction contained 10 bases not matched to a gene. This CDR3 has 17 residues. CDR1 is MDHEN, CDR2 SYDVKM, per germline. The CDR3 DNA follows: TGTGCCAGCAGTCCTTACAGGGGGCGGAGGAACCAAGAGACCCAGTACTTC. Translated, it gives CASSPYRGRRNQETQYF.

This chain links TRBV28 with TRBJ2-1; the match to TRBD2 covers 9 bases. Germline V CDR1 and CDR2: MDHEN, SYDVKM. Germline trimming cut 4 bases from V and 0 bases from J; bases unmatched to any gene: 4. The CDR3 covers 16 residues. CDR3 sequence (DNA): TGTGCCAGCAGTTCACCTAGCGGGATCTCCTACAATGAGCAGTTCTTC. This translates into CASSSPSGISYNEQFF. Combining the CDR3 with reference TRBV28 and TRBJ2-1 gives the whole variable domain DVKVTQSSRYLVKRTGEKVFLECVQDMDHENMFWYRQDPGLGLRLIYFSYDVKMKEKGDIPEGYSVSREKKERFSLILESASTNQTSMYLCASSSPSGISYNEQFFGPGTRLTVL.